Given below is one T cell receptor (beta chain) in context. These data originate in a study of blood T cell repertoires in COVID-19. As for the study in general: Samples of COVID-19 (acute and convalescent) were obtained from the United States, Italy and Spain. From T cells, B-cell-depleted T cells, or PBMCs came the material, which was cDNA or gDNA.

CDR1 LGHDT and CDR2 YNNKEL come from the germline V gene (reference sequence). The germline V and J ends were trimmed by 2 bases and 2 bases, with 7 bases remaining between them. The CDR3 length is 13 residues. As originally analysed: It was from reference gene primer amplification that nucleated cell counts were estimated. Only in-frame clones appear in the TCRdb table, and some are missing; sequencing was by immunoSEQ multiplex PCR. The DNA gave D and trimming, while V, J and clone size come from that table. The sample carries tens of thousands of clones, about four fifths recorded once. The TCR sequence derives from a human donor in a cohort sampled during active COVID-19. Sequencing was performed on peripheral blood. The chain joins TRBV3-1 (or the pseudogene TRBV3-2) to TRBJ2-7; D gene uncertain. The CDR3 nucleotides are TGTGCCAGCAGCCAATTGGAGACCTACGAGCAGTACTTC. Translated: CASSQLETYEQYF.